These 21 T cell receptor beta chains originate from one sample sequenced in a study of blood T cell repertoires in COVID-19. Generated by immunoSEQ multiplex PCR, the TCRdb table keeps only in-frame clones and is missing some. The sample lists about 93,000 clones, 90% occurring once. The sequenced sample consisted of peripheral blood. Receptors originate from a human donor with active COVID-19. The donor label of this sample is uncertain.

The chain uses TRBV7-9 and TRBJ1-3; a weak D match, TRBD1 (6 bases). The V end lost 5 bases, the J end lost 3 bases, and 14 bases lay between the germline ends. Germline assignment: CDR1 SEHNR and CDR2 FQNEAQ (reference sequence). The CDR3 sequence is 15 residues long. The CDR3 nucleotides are TGTGCCAGCAGCACAGACGGACAGTATGGAAACACCATATATTTT. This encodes CASSTDGQYGNTIYF. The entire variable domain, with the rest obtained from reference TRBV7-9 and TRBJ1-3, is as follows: DTGVSQNPRHKITKRGQNVTFRCDPISEHNRLYWYRQTLGQGPEFLTYFQNEAQLEKSRLLSDRFSAERPKGSFSTLEIQRTEQGDSAMYLCASSTDGQYGNTIYFGEGSWLTVV.

Written as DNA, the CDR3 is TGTGCCAGCAGGATCCCAGGGACAGGGTATGGCTACACCTTC. This translates into CASRIPGTGYGYTF. V gene TRBV28 combines with J gene TRBJ1-2; 9 bases are a match to TRBD1. The germline V gene encodes CDR1 MDHEN and CDR2 SYDVKM. The CDR3 sequence is 14 residues long. The V segment lost 6 bases and the J segment 5 bases; nucleotides outside the gene matches: 7.

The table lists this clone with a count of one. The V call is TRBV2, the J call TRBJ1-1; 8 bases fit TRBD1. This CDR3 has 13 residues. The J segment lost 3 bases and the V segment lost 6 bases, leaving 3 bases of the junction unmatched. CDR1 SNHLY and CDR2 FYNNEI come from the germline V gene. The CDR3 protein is CASRGQGYTEAFF. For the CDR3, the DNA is TGTGCCAGCAGAGGACAGGGATACACTGAAGCTTTCTTT.

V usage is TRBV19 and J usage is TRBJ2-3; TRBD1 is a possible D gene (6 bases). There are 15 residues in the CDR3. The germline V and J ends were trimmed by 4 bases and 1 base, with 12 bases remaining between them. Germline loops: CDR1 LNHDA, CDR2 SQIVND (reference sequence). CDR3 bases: TGTGCCAGTAGTACCGGACAGTCGGGCACAGATACGCAGTATTTT. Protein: CASSTGQSGTDTQYF.

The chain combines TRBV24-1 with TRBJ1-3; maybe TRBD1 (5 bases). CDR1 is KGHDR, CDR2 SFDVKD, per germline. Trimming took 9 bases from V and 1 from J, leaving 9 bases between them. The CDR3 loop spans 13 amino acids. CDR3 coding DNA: TGTGCCACCGAAGGGGTTTCTGGAAACACCATATATTTT. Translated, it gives CATEGVSGNTIYF.

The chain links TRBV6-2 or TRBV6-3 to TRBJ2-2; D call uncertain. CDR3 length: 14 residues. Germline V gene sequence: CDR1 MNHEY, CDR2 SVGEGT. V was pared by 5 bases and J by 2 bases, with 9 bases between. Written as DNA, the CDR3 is TGTGCCAGCAGTCGGGTCACCAACACCGGGGAGCTGTTTTTT. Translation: CASSRVTNTGELFF.

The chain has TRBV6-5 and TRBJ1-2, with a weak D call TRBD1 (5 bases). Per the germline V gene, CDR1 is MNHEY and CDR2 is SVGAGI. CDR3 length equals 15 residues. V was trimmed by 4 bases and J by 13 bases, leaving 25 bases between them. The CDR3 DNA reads TGTGCCAGCAGTTTACGTCCTAGTGGGTCAGGGTTCGTCACCTTC. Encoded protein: CASSLRPSGSGFVTF.

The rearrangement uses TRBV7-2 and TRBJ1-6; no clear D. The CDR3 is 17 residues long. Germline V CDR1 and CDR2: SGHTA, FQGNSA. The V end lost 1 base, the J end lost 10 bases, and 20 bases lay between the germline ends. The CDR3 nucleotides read TGTGCCAGCAGCTTAGGCGCGGCGAGAGGTGTAAGATCACCCCTCCACTTT. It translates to CASSLGAARGVRSPLHF.

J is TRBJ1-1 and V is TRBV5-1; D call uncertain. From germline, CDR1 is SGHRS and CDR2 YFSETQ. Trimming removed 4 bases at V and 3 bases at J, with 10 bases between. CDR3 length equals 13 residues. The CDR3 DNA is TGCGCCAGCAGCCGCGTAGAGGACACTGAAGCTTTCTTT. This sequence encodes CASSRVEDTEAFF.

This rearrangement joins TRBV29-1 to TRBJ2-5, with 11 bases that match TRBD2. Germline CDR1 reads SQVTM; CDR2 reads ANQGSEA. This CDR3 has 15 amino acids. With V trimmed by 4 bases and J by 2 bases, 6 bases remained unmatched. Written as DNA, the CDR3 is TGCAGCGTTGTCCCGGGACTAGCGGCTCAAGAGACCCAGTACTTC. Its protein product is CSVVPGLAAQETQYF.

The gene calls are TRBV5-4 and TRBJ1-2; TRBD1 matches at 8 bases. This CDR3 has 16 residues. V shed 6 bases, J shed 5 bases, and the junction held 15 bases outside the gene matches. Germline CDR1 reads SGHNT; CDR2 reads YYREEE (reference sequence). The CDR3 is CASTQGGAGGRYGYTF. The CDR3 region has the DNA TGTGCCAGCACCCAAGGAGGTGCAGGGGGCCGGTATGGCTACACCTTC.

CDR3 sequence: CASSLGAGVRAEAFF. CDR3 bases: TGTGCCAGCAGCTTAGGGGCAGGGGTGAGGGCTGAAGCTTTCTTT. This chain joins TRBV7-2 and TRBJ1-1; possible D gene TRBD1, 6 bases. Trimming stripped 1 base from V and 6 bases from J, with 15 bases between. The CDR3 contains 15 residues. The germline gives CDR1 SGHTA, CDR2 FQGNSA.

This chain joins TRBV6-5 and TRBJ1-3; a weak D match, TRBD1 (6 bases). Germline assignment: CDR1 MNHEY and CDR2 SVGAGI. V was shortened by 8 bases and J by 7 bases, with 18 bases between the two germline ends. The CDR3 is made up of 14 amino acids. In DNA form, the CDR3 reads TGTGCCAGCGCCGACAACAGGGTAGCGAACACCATATATTTT. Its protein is CASADNRVANTIYF.

CDR3 residues: CASSEPQGANSPLHF. The CDR3 bases are TGTGCCAGCAGTGAACCACAGGGGGCTAATTCACCCCTCCACTTT. The V call is TRBV2, the J call TRBJ1-6, with 9 bases lining up with TRBD1. V trimming: 2 bases; J trimming: 6 bases; junction bases outside the gene matches: 2. CDR3 length equals 15 residues. Per germline, CDR1 SNHLY and CDR2 FYNNEI. Supplemented by reference TRBV2 and TRBJ1-6, the full variable domain reads EPEVTQTPSHQVTQMGQEVILRCVPISNHLYFYWYRQILGQKVEFLVSFYNNEISEKSEIFDDQFSVERPDGSNFTLKIRSTKLEDSAMYFCASSEPQGANSPLHFGNGTRLTVT.

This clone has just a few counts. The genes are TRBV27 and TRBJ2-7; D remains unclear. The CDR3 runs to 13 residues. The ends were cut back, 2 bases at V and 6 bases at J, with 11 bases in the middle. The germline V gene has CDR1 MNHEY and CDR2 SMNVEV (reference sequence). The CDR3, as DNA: TGTGCCAGCAGTTTAAGTTCGGTATTCGAGCAGTACTTC. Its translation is CASSLSSVFEQYF.

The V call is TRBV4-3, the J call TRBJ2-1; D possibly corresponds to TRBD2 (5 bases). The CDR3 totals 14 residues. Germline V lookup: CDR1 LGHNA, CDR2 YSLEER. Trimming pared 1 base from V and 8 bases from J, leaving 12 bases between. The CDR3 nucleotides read TGCGCCAGCAGCCAAGGGGGAGTCCAAGATGAGCAGTTCTTC. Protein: CASSQGGVQDEQFF.

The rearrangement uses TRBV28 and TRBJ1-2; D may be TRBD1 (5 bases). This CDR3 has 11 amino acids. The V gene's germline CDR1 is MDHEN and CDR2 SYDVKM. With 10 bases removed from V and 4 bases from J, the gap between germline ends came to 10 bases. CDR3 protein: CAIQGFYGYTF. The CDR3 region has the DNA TGTGCCATCCAGGGATTCTATGGCTACACCTTC.

The CDR3 protein is CATTGGHYEQYF. The CDR3 DNA reads as TGTGCCACCACGGGGGGGCACTACGAGCAGTACTTC. The chain is built from TRBV6-5 and TRBJ2-7; TRBD2 aligns across 8 bases. This CDR3 has 12 amino acids. V was pared by 10 bases and J by 3 bases, with 5 bases of the junction left unmatched. Looked up from germline, CDR1 is MNHEY and CDR2 is SVGAGI.

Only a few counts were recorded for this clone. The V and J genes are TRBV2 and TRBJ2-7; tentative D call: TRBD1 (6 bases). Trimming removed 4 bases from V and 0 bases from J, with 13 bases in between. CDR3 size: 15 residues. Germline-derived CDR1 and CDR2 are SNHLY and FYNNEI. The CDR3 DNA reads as TGTGCCAGCAGTGTTTGGGGGCTCGGCTCCTACGAGCAGTACTTC. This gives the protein CASSVWGLGSYEQYF.

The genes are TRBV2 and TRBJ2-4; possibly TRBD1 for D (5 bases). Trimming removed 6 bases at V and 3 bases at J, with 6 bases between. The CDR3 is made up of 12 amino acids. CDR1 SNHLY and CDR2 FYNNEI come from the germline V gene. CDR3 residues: CASRTVKNIQYF. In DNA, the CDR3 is TGTGCCAGCAGGACAGTCAAAAACATTCAGTACTTC.

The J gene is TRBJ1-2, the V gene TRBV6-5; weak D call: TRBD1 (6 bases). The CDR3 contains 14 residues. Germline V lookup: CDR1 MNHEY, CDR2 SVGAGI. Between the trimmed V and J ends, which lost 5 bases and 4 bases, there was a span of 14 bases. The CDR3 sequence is CASSTWTVTYGYTF. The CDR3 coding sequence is TGTGCCAGCAGTACCTGGACAGTTACCTATGGCTACACCTTC.